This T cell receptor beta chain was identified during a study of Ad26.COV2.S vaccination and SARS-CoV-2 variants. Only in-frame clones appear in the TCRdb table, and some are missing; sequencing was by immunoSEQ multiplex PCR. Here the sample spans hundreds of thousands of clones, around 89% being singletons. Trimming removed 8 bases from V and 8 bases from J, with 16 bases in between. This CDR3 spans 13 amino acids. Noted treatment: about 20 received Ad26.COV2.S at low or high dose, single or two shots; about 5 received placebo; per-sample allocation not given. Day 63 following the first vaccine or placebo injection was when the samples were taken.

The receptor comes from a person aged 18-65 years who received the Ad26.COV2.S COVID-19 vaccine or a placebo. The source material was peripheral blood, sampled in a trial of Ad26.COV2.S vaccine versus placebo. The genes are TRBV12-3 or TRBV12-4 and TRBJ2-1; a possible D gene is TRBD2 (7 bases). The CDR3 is CASVLGGGDEQFF. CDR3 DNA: TGTGCCAGCGTCCTAGGGGGGGGCGATGAGCAGTTCTTC.